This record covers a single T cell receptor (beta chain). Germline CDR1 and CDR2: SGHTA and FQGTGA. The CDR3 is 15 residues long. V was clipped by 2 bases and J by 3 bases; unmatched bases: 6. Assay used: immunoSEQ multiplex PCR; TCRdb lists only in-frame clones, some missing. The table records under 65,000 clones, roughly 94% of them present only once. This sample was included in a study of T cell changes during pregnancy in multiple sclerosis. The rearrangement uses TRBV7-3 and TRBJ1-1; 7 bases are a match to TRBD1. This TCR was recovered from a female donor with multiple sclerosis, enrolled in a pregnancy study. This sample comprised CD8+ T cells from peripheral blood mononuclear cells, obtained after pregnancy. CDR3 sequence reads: CASSLENRGHTEAFF. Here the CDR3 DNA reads TGTGCCAGCAGCTTAGAAAACAGGGGACACACTGAAGCTTTCTTT.